A single sample is the source of the 16 T cell receptor beta chains below, sequenced in a study of blood T cell repertoires in COVID-19. Using immunoSEQ multiplex PCR, the repertoire was profiled, and TCRdb retains in-frame clones only, with some absent. The data show about 250,000 clones, around nine tenths seen once. The source material was peripheral blood. These TCRs come from a woman aged 55-70 years who had recovered from COVID-19.

The count of this clone is one. CDR3 coding DNA: TGTGCCAGCTCACCACGACAGGGCGAGGTCGGCTATGGCTACACCTTC. Translated: CASSPRQGEVGYGYTF. The rearrangement links TRBV18 to TRBJ1-2; 7 positions agree with TRBD1. The CDR3 has 16 residues. Looked up from germline, CDR1 is KGHSH and CDR2 is LQKENI. V shed 1 base, J shed 4 bases, and the junction held 9 bases outside the gene matches.

This clone was detected a few times. The rearrangement uses TRBV7-2 and TRBJ1-5; 9 positions agree with TRBD1. J gave up 3 bases and V 3 bases, and 3 bases lay outside the gene matches. CDR1 and CDR2 (germline): SGHTA, FQGNSA. CDR3 length equals 15 residues. The CDR3 sequence: CASSFVQGANQPQHF. CDR3 in DNA: TGTGCCAGCAGCTTCGTACAGGGGGCCAATCAGCCCCAGCATTTT.

V and J are TRBV15 and TRBJ2-5, with 12 bases identical to TRBD2. Trimming at V came to 1 base and at J to 7 bases, leaving 4 bases not matched to a gene. There are 15 residues in the CDR3. The germline V gene encodes CDR1 LNHNV and CDR2 YYDKDF (reference sequence). CDR3 residues: CATSRGLAGAGTQYF. Written as DNA, the CDR3 is TGTGCCACCAGCAGAGGACTAGCGGGGGCTGGGACCCAGTACTTC.

The chain combines TRBV10-3 with TRBJ2-1, with 9 bases matching TRBD2. Trimming cost V 2 bases and J 7 bases; bases outside gene matches: 3. This CDR3 contains 14 residues. Germline CDR1 ENHRY, CDR2 SYGVKD. This CDR3 is CAISEGLALNEQFF. The CDR3 DNA follows: TGTGCCATCAGTGAGGGACTAGCGTTGAATGAGCAGTTCTTC.

The CDR3: CATTLSGGGNEQFF. The CDR3 coding sequence is TGTGCCACGACTCTCAGCGGGGGGGGTAATGAGCAGTTCTTC. The chain employs TRBV24-1 and TRBJ2-1; TRBD2 matches 10 bases. V trimming: 10 bases; J trimming: 7 bases; junction bases outside the gene matches: 9. Germline CDR1 reads KGHDR; CDR2 reads SFDVKD. This CDR3 contains 14 residues.

This sequence joins TRBV6-5 and TRBJ2-1; 10 bases line up with TRBD1. Germline CDR1 reads MNHEY; CDR2 reads SVGAGI. Germline trimming cut 6 bases from V and 2 bases from J; bases unmatched to any gene: 4. The CDR3 length is 15 residues. For the CDR3, the DNA is TGTGCCAGCAGGTCGGGACAGGGGCCCTACAATGAGCAGTTCTTC. It translates to CASRSGQGPYNEQFF.

V and J are TRBV25-1 and TRBJ2-7, with D hard to call. Looked up from germline, CDR1 is MGHDK and CDR2 is SYGVNS. V was shortened by 3 bases and J by 3 bases, with 9 bases between the two germline ends. CDR3 length: 13 residues. The CDR3 region has the DNA TGTGCCAGCAGTGAGATGGCTAGCTACGAGCAGTACTTC. Its protein product is CASSEMASYEQYF.

The chain combines TRBV28 with TRBJ1-5; 7 bases match TRBD1. Germline assignment: CDR1 MDHEN and CDR2 SYDVKM. With 5 bases clipped from V and 0 bases from J, the junction kept 10 bases outside the gene matches. The CDR3 contains 17 residues. The CDR3, as DNA: TGTGCCAGCAGTGATCGGGGGGGACAGTATAGCAATCAGCCCCAGCATTTT. Its protein product is CASSDRGGQYSNQPQHF. The whole variable domain, remainder taken from reference TRBV28 and TRBJ1-5, is DVKVTQSSRYLVKRTGEKVFLECVQDMDHENMFWYRQDPGLGLRLIYFSYDVKMKEKGDIPEGYSVSREKKERFSLILESASTNQTSMYLCASSDRGGQYSNQPQHFGDGTRLSIL.

V gene TRBV19 combines with J gene TRBJ2-1; a possible D gene is TRBD2 (6 bases). The CDR3 has 13 residues. From germline, CDR1 is LNHDA and CDR2 SQIVND (reference sequence). Trimming removed 5 bases at V and 7 bases at J, with 12 bases between. In DNA, the CDR3 is TGTGCCAGTAGTGTAGCGGTTATAAATGAGCAGTTCTTC. Its protein product is CASSVAVINEQFF.

There are a few counts of this clone. This sequence joins TRBV7-8 and TRBJ2-3, with D tentatively TRBD2 (6 bases). Trimming left V 7 bases short and J 2 bases short, with 19 bases between. The germline V gene has CDR1 SGHVS and CDR2 FQNEAQ. The CDR3 runs to 16 residues. CDR3 DNA sequence: TGTGCCAGCACCAACTTAGTCCGGGGGACCACAGATACGCAGTATTTT. It translates to CASTNLVRGTTDTQYF.

The chain is built from TRBV6-5 and TRBJ2-7; 7 nucleotides align to TRBD2. This CDR3 is built from 14 residues. V shed 6 bases, J shed 2 bases, and the junction held 7 bases outside the gene matches. Looked up from germline, CDR1 is MNHEY and CDR2 is SVGAGI. The DNA for the CDR3 is TGTGCCAGCAGGACGGCTAGCGGCCCCTACGAGCAGTACTTC. Translating it yields CASRTASGPYEQYF.

This clone has only one observation. J is TRBJ1-1 and V is TRBV5-4; the D is unclear. CDR1 is SGHNT, CDR2 YYREEE, per germline (reference sequence). This CDR3 has 14 residues. V was shortened by 2 bases and J by 1 base, with 9 bases between the two germline ends. The chain's CDR3 is CASSFGQSNTEAFF. Here the CDR3 DNA reads TGTGCCAGCAGCTTTGGGCAGTCGAACACTGAAGCTTTCTTT.

The V and J genes are TRBV9 and TRBJ1-5; D is undetermined. The V gene's germline CDR1 is SGDLS and CDR2 YYNGEE. The CDR3 runs 14 residues. V lost 3 bases to trimming and J lost 2 bases, with 9 bases between them. In DNA, the CDR3 is TGTGCCAGCAGCGCCGGGGTCGGCAATCAGCCCCAGCATTTT. It encodes CASSAGVGNQPQHF. Complete variable domain (other parts from reference TRBV9 and TRBJ1-5): DSGVTQTPKHLITATGQRVTLRCSPRSGDLSVYWYQQSLDQGLQFLIQYYNGEERAKGNILERFSAQQFPDLHSELNLSSLELGDSALYFCASSAGVGNQPQHFGDGTRLSIL.

The rearrangement uses TRBV9 and TRBJ2-3, with 9 nucleotides matching TRBD2. V was clipped by 4 bases and J by 4 bases; unmatched bases: 16. This CDR3 spans 18 amino acids. Per germline, CDR1 SGDLS and CDR2 YYNGEE. The CDR3 DNA sequence: TGTGCCAGCAGCTCTTCAGCGGGGGGCCCCAGTGTTCCAGATACGCAGTATTTT. As protein: CASSSSAGGPSVPDTQYF.

The chain employs TRBV4-2 and TRBJ2-1; 8 bases map to TRBD2. This CDR3 is built from 16 residues. V was pared by 1 base and J by 0 bases, with 2 bases of the junction left unmatched. Germline lookup yields CDR1 LGHNA and CDR2 YNFKEQ. The CDR3 reads CASSQVGTSSYNEQFF. For the CDR3, the DNA is TGTGCCAGCAGCCAAGTGGGGACTAGCTCCTACAATGAGCAGTTCTTC.

The CDR3 spells CASSPRLRGEQFF. Here the CDR3 DNA reads TGTGCCAGCAGCCCTCGCCTACGGGGGGAGCAGTTCTTC. The rearrangement joins TRBV3-1 (or the pseudogene TRBV3-2) to TRBJ2-1; weak D call: TRBD2 (6 bases). Germline V gene lookup returns CDR1 LGHDT and CDR2 YNNKEL (reference sequence). The V gene lost 4 bases and the J gene lost 10 bases, with 14 bases spanning the gap. The CDR3 covers 13 residues.